This T cell receptor (beta chain) was identified during a study of blood T cell repertoires in COVID-19. Study at large: COVID-19 samples from acute and convalescent phases originated in the United States, Italy and Spain. T cells, B-cell-depleted T cells, or PBMCs supplied cDNA or gDNA.

In the study's own analysis: Amplification of reference gene primers provided the estimated nucleated cell counts. TCRdb's table, derived via immunoSEQ multiplex PCR, lists solely in-frame clones and lacks some. V, J and clone size are taken as reported in that table, and D and trimming were inferred from the DNA itself. There are tens of thousands of clones in the sample; over 60% occur only once, and around 7% lies in the top ten. Germline CDR1 and CDR2: LGHNA and YNFKEQ. The CDR3 contains 20 residues. The V and J ends lost 0 bases and 0 bases respectively, with 23 bases between them. The chain has TRBV4-2 and TRBJ1-2; D remains ambiguous. The receptor was isolated from a man in his 70s with acute or convalescent COVID-19. The sequencing input was peripheral blood. Here the CDR3 DNA reads TGTGCCAGCAGCCAAGAGTCTGTATACGGGAGCGTTCCCACTAACTATGGCTACACCTTC. Translated: CASSQESVYGSVPTNYGYTF.